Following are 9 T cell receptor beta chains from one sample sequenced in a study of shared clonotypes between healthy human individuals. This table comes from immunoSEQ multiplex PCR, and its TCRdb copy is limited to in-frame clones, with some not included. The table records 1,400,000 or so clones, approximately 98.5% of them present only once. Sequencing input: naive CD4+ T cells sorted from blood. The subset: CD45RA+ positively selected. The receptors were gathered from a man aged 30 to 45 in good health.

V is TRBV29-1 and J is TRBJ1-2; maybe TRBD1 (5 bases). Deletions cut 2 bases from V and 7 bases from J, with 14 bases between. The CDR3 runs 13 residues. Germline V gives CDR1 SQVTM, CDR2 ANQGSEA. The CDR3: CSVETLRGLGYTF. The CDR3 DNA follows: TGCAGCGTTGAAACGTTAAGGGGCCTTGGCTACACCTTC.

CDR3 coding DNA: TGTGCCAGCAGCAGGACAGGGGGGGCCGGGGAGCTGTTTTTT. As protein: CASSRTGGAGELFF. The rearrangement joins TRBV6-6 to TRBJ2-2; 10 bases agree with TRBD1. CDR1 MNHNY and CDR2 SVGAGI come from the germline V gene (reference sequence). V was clipped by 6 bases and J by 6 bases; unmatched bases: 4. CDR3 length: 14 residues.

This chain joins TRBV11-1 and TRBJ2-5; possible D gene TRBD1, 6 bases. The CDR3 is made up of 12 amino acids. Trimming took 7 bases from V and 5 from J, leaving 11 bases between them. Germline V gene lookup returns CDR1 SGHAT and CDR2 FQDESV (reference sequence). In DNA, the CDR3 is TGTGCCAGCACCGACAGGCCGGAGACCCAGTACTTC. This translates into CASTDRPETQYF.

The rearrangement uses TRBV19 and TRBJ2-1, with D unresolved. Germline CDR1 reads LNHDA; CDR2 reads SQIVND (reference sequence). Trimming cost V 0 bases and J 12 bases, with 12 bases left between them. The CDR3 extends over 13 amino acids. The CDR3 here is CASSIDGSTAQFF. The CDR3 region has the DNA TGTGCCAGTAGTATAGATGGCAGTACGGCGCAGTTCTTC.

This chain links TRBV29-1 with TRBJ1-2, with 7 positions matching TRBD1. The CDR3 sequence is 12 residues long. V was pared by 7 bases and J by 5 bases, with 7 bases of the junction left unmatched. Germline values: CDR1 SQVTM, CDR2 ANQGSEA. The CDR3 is CSAQGDGYGYTF. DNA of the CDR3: TGCAGCGCCCAGGGGGATGGATATGGCTACACCTTC.

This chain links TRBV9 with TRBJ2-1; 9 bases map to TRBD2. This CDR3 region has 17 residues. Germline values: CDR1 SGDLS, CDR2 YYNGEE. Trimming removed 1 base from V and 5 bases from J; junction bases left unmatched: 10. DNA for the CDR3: TGTGCCAGCAGCGTATTTAGCGGGAGTGGGACCCACAATGAGCAGTTCTTC. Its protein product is CASSVFSGSGTHNEQFF.

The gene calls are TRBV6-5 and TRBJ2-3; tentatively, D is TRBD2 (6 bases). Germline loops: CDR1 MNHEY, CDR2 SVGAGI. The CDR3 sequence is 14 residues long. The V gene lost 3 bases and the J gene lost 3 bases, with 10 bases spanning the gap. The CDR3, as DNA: TGTGCCAGCAGTTATCGGCTAGCGACAGATACGCAGTATTTT. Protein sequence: CASSYRLATDTQYF.

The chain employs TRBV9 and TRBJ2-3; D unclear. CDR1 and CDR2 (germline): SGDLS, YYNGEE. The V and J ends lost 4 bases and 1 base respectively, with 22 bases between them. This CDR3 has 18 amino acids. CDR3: CASSPPFPEAYGTDTQYF. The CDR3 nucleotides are TGTGCCAGCAGCCCCCCCTTTCCTGAAGCGTACGGCACAGATACGCAGTATTTT.

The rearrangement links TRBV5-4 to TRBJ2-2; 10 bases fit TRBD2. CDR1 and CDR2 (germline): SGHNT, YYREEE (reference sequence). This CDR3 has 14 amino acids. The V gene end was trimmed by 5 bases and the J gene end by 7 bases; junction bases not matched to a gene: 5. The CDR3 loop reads CASSLAGDNGELFF. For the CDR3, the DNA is TGTGCCAGCAGTCTAGCGGGAGATAACGGGGAGCTGTTTTTT. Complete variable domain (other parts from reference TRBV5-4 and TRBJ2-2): ETGVTQSPTHLIKTRGQQVTLRCSSQSGHNTVSWYQQALGQGPQFIFQYYREEENGRGNFPPRFSGLQFPNYSSELNVNALELDDSALYLCASSLAGDNGELFFGEGSRLTVL.